This T cell receptor (beta chain) was documented in a study of control samples from healthy donors and cancer patients. Only in-frame clones appear in the TCRdb table, and some are missing; sequencing was by immunoSEQ multiplex PCR. The table has about 55,000 clones, 90% to 96% seen once. The origin of this receptor is a woman between 18 and 29 years old in good health. The material sequenced was blood.

This CDR3 is CASSFGSDRPQHF. CDR3 coding DNA: TGTGCCAGCAGCTTCGGTAGTGACCGGCCCCAGCATTTT. The chain links TRBV7-9 to TRBJ1-5; D remains unclear. V dropped 3 bases and J dropped 9 bases, with 12 bases sitting between them. The CDR3 covers 13 residues. Germline CDR1 and CDR2: SEHNR and FQNEAQ (reference sequence).